The clone carrying this TCR beta chain is judged medium-sized (0.01 to 0.1%). CDR1 is PRHDT, CDR2 FYEKMQ, per germline (reference sequence). The CDR3 consists of 16 residues. V shed 4 bases, J shed 10 bases, and the junction held 9 bases outside the gene matches. The data derive from a study of blood T cell repertoires in COVID-19. Background on the study: Samples of COVID-19 (acute and convalescent) were obtained from the United States, Italy and Spain. The cDNA or gDNA used as material had been derived from T cells, B-cell-depleted T cells, or PBMCs.

In the authors' methods: Reference gene primer amplification in the assay estimated nucleated cell counts. TCRdb's copy holds only in-frame clones and misses some; the assay was immunoSEQ multiplex PCR. V and J calls and clone size follow that table, whereas D and trimming were derived from the DNA. The sample holds about 150,000 clones, around 80% seen once. Specimen: peripheral blood. The chain carries TRBV13 and TRBJ2-1; TRBD2 agrees at 14 bases. This clonotype was sampled from a woman aged 50 to 65 with acute or convalescent COVID-19. As DNA, the CDR3 is TGTGCCAGCAGCTCCGGGACTAGCGGGGGAGAATACGAGCAGTTCTTC. The encoded protein is CASSSGTSGGEYEQFF.